The 27 T cell receptor beta chains below come from one sample, sequenced in a study of OX40 agonist ivuxolimab in advanced cancers. Library construction relied on the immunoSEQ multiplex PCR assay. Not all clones reach the TCRdb copy of this immuneACCESS table, which keeps in-frame sequences only. Checked studies attribute under half of the gap to unresolved V genes and leave the rest unexplained. Recorded for this sample are approximately 82,000 clones; less than 85% of them occurred a single time. Clones ranked in the top ten supply about 0.8% of the sample. The sample here was CD4+ or CD8+ T cells sorted from blood, taken in a trial of the OX40 agonist ivuxolimab. The receptors derive from an adult with an advanced solid tumor such as melanoma, head and neck, liver or kidney cancer.

The chain is built from TRBV5-1 and TRBJ2-2, with 10 bases aligning to TRBD1. This CDR3 spans 15 amino acids. Trimming took 3 bases from V and 6 from J; bases not matched to a gene: 5. Germline CDR1 and CDR2: SGHRS and YFSETQ. The CDR3 here is CASSSGQGPSGELFF. The CDR3 nucleotides are TGCGCCAGCAGCTCGGGACAGGGGCCGTCCGGGGAGCTGTTTTTT. The full variable domain, completed using reference TRBV5-1 and TRBJ2-2, is KAGVTQTPRYLIKTRGQQVTLSCSPISGHRSVSWYQQTPGQGLQFLFEYFSETQRNKGNFPGRFSGRQFSNSRSEMNVSTLELGDSALYLCASSSGQGPSGELFFGEGSRLTVL.

Concerning this clone itself: Additional DNA sequences in this sample encode the identical CDR3. The chain combines TRBV6-5 with TRBJ1-5; tentative D call: TRBD1 (5 bases). In germline, CDR1 is MNHEY, CDR2 SVGAGI. CDR3 length: 14 residues. V shed 2 bases and J shed 6 bases, with 11 bases lying between them. The CDR3 is CASSYGGAGQPQHF. The CDR3, as DNA: TGTGCCAGCAGTTACGGGGGAGCAGGTCAGCCCCAGCATTTT.

This chain joins TRBV9 and TRBJ2-5, with D perhaps TRBD1 or TRBD2 (5 bases each). This CDR3 comprises 15 residues. V lost 1 base to trimming and J lost 5 bases, with 15 bases between them. Germline assignment: CDR1 SGDLS and CDR2 YYNGEE. The CDR3, as DNA: TGTGCCAGCAGCGTAAGGGACGGCCTAGGTGAGACCCAGTACTTC. The encoded protein is CASSVRDGLGETQYF.

This chain uses TRBV18 with TRBJ1-3; unclear D gene. V was trimmed by 4 bases and J by 0 bases, leaving 7 bases between them. Germline CDR1 reads KGHSH; CDR2 reads LQKENI. This CDR3 is 14 amino acids long. The CDR3 DNA reads TGTGCCAGCTCACAGGAGAGCTCTGGAAACACCATATATTTT. This codes for CASSQESSGNTIYF. Complete variable domain (other parts from reference TRBV18 and TRBJ1-3): NAGVMQNPRHLVRRRGQEARLRCSPMKGHSHVYWYRQLPEEGLKFMVYLQKENIIDESGMPKERFSAEFPKEGPSILRIQQVVRGDSAAYFCASSQESSGNTIYFGEGSWLTVV.

The chain recombines TRBV6-4 with TRBJ1-1; D unclear. Germline V CDR1 and CDR2: MRHNA, SNTAGT. The CDR3 is made up of 13 amino acids. V was clipped by 4 bases and J by 0 bases, with 6 bases between them. The CDR3 is CASSGGMNTEAFF. DNA for the CDR3: TGTGCCAGCAGTGGAGGGATGAACACTGAAGCTTTCTTT.

The gene calls are TRBV4-2 and TRBJ2-3; TRBD1 agrees at 7 bases. With V trimmed by 1 base and J by 2 bases, 6 bases remained unmatched. Germline-derived CDR1 and CDR2 are LGHNA and YNFKEQ. This CDR3 contains 16 residues. The CDR3 loop is CASSQGVDRYTDTQYF. As DNA, the CDR3 is TGTGCCAGCAGCCAAGGGGTGGACAGGTACACAGATACGCAGTATTTT.

The CDR3 here is CSASLGEQYF. CDR3 DNA: TGCAGCGCGTCCCTCGGCGAGCAGTACTTC. The V call is TRBV29-1, the J call TRBJ2-7; D is undetermined. This CDR3 has 10 amino acids. Germline loops: CDR1 SQVTM, CDR2 ANQGSEA. V was pared by 7 bases and J by 6 bases, with 10 bases between.

V usage is TRBV7-2 and J usage is TRBJ2-7; D remains unclear. This CDR3 is 14 amino acids long. V lost 0 bases, J lost 2 bases, and 8 bases lay in between. In germline, CDR1 is SGHTA, CDR2 FQGNSA. The CDR3 spells CASSLAYLTYEQYF. CDR3 nucleotides: TGTGCCAGCAGCTTAGCTTATTTGACCTACGAGCAGTACTTC.

J is TRBJ2-1 and V is TRBV6-4; D may be TRBD1 or TRBD2 (5 bases each). Deletions cut 5 bases from V and 0 bases from J, with 14 bases between. There are 16 residues in the CDR3. The V gene's germline CDR1 is MRHNA and CDR2 SNTAGT. The CDR3 here is CASSPAGSSSYNEQFF. The CDR3, as DNA: TGTGCCAGCAGTCCCGCAGGGAGCAGCTCCTACAATGAGCAGTTCTTC.

The rearrangement joins TRBV5-1 to TRBJ2-1, with 8 bases fitting TRBD2. In germline, CDR1 is SGHRS, CDR2 YFSETQ. V shed 0 bases, J shed 4 bases, and the junction held 6 bases outside the gene matches. This CDR3 is 16 amino acids long. Written as DNA, the CDR3 is TGCGCCAGCAGCTTGGTCAGCGGGGGTTTTTACAATGAGCAGTTCTTC. Amino acids: CASSLVSGGFYNEQFF.

This chain links TRBV27 with TRBJ2-2; tentative D call: TRBD2 (5 bases). Trimming removed 8 bases at V and 0 bases at J, with 19 bases between. This CDR3 contains 17 residues. Germline CDR1 reads MNHEY; CDR2 reads SMNVEV (reference sequence). The CDR3 region is CASGTAGLNTNTGELFF. As DNA, the CDR3 is TGTGCCAGCGGAACAGCAGGACTGAACACGAACACCGGGGAGCTGTTTTTT.

This clone is a singleton in its sample. The V and J genes are TRBV7-2 and TRBJ2-7; 9 nucleotides agree with TRBD2. The CDR3 covers 14 residues. V dropped 4 bases and J dropped 6; count of bases not matched to a gene: 7. Germline CDR1 and CDR2: SGHTA and FQGNSA. The CDR3 region is CASSSRGGSGEQYF. CDR3 nucleotides: TGTGCCAGCAGCTCGCGGGGGGGCTCGGGCGAGCAGTACTTC.

In DNA, the CDR3 is TGTGCTAGTGGTTTGGTGGGGCGCGGGGAGCTGTTTTTT. Translating it yields CASGLVGRGELFF. The gene calls are TRBV12-5 and TRBJ2-2; maybe TRBD1 (5 bases). Germline V gene lookup returns CDR1 LGHNT and CDR2 FRNRAP. This CDR3 is 13 amino acids long. Trimming left V 0 bases short and J 7 bases short, with 6 bases between.

The rearrangement uses TRBV11-2 and TRBJ1-1; D not certain. The V and J ends lost 4 bases and 0 bases respectively, with 9 bases between them. CDR1 is SGHAT, CDR2 FQNNGV, per germline. CDR3 length: 14 amino acids. CDR3: CASSSRIMNTEAFF. CDR3 sequence (DNA): TGTGCCAGCAGCTCGCGAATAATGAACACTGAAGCTTTCTTT.

This clone was counted once. This sequence joins TRBV11-1 and TRBJ1-2; D gene uncertain. The V gene's germline CDR1 is SGHAT and CDR2 FQDESV (reference sequence). This CDR3 contains 14 residues. V was cut by 5 bases and J by 2 bases, with 12 bases left in between. The CDR3 DNA reads TGTGCCAGCAGCCACCCGGCGGAGAACTATGGCTACACCTTC. This translates into CASSHPAENYGYTF.

This clone was recorded only once. The chain recombines TRBV7-2 with TRBJ1-1; D is unclear. The V end lost 1 base, the J end lost 7 bases, and 10 bases lay between the germline ends. The V gene's germline CDR1 is SGHTA and CDR2 FQGNSA. This CDR3 region has 13 residues. The chain's CDR3 is CASSLGQRIEAFF. The CDR3 nucleotides are TGTGCCAGCAGCTTAGGGCAGCGGATTGAAGCTTTCTTT.

The rearrangement joins TRBV28 to TRBJ1-1, with a tentative D call TRBD1 (5 bases). V shed 6 bases and J shed 3 bases, with 11 bases lying between them. CDR3 size: 13 residues. From germline, CDR1 is MDHEN and CDR2 SYDVKM. The CDR3 region is CASSLPGYTEAFF. CDR3 bases: TGTGCCAGCAGCTTACCAGGGTACACTGAAGCTTTCTTT. Full variable domain (outside the CDR3, taken from reference TRBV28 and TRBJ1-1): DVKVTQSSRYLVKRTGEKVFLECVQDMDHENMFWYRQDPGLGLRLIYFSYDVKMKEKGDIPEGYSVSREKKERFSLILESASTNQTSMYLCASSLPGYTEAFFGQGTRLTVV.

The V and J genes are TRBV27 and TRBJ1-4; TRBD1 aligns across 9 bases. Germline CDR1 reads MNHEY; CDR2 reads SMNVEV (reference sequence). V lost 7 bases, J lost 8 bases, and 8 bases stayed unmatched. The CDR3 is 14 amino acids. For the CDR3, the DNA is TGTGCCAGCAAAATCGGACAGGGGTTCGAAAAACTGTTTTTT. Amino acids: CASKIGQGFEKLFF.

The chain is built from TRBV19 and TRBJ1-5; TRBD1 matches at 9 bases. This CDR3 contains 14 residues. The germline V gene encodes CDR1 LNHDA and CDR2 SQIVND (reference sequence). V lost 3 bases, J lost 4 bases, and 1 base stayed unmatched. The CDR3 sequence is CASSMGTGNQPQHF. CDR3 in DNA: TGTGCCAGTAGTATGGGGACAGGGAATCAGCCCCAGCATTTT.

J is TRBJ2-1 and V is TRBV4-3; tentatively, D is TRBD1 (6 bases). The CDR3 is made up of 14 amino acids. Germline CDR1 and CDR2: LGHNA and YSLEER. Between the trimmed V and J ends, which lost 3 bases and 8 bases, there was a span of 14 bases. CDR3 bases: TGCGCCAGCAGCCACGGGATGGGGGCAGATGAGCAGTTCTTC. Protein sequence: CASSHGMGADEQFF.

The chain employs TRBV6-1 and TRBJ1-6; possibly TRBD1 for D (6 bases). Germline V gene data show CDR1 as MNHNS and CDR2 as SASEGT. The CDR3 is 15 amino acids. V lost 6 bases and J 4 bases, leaving 13 bases between the germline ends. The CDR3 DNA reads as TGTGCCAGCAGGCACCCCGGGACATATAATTCACCCCTCCACTTT. Translated, it gives CASRHPGTYNSPLHF.

The V and J genes are TRBV14 and TRBJ2-3; 8 bases align to TRBD1. This CDR3 contains 19 residues. The V gene end was trimmed by 0 bases and the J gene end by 3 bases; junction bases not matched to a gene: 14. Germline V gene data show CDR1 as SGHDN and CDR2 as FVKESK. The CDR3 sequence: CASSQEEGATGGGTDTQYF. In DNA, the CDR3 is TGTGCCAGCAGCCAAGAAGAGGGGGCCACAGGGGGTGGTACAGATACGCAGTATTTT.

V is TRBV27 and J is TRBJ2-7; no definite D call. In germline, CDR1 is MNHEY, CDR2 SMNVEV (reference sequence). The CDR3 is made up of 13 amino acids. Trimming left V 6 bases short and J 2 bases short, with 11 bases between. The CDR3 DNA reads TGTGCCAGCAGCTCAGGAGTTGCCTACGAGCAGTACTTC. Amino acids: CASSSGVAYEQYF.

V and J are TRBV7-6 and TRBJ2-5, with 7 positions matching TRBD2. V trimming: 5 bases; J trimming: 3 bases; junction bases outside the gene matches: 6. Germline V gene sequence: CDR1 SGHVS, CDR2 FNYEAQ. The CDR3 has 14 amino acids. The CDR3 is CASSPPGLKETQYF. The CDR3 nucleotides are TGTGCCAGCAGCCCCCCGGGACTAAAAGAGACCCAGTACTTC.

In DNA, the CDR3 is TGTGCCAGTAGTTGGACAGCCAACTATGGCTACACCTTC. As protein: CASSWTANYGYTF. The chain couples TRBV19 to TRBJ1-2; TRBD1 might be the D (6 bases). V gave up 5 bases and J gave up 2 bases, with 9 bases separating them. The CDR3 length is 13 residues. Germline V gives CDR1 LNHDA, CDR2 SQIVND (reference sequence).

The J gene is TRBJ1-2, the V gene TRBV7-8; D gene unclear. Germline V CDR1 and CDR2: SGHVS, FQNEAQ. V was shortened by 5 bases and J by 7 bases, with 11 bases between the two germline ends. The CDR3 loop spans 12 amino acids. CDR3 amino acids: CASSLPPGGYTF. The DNA for the CDR3 is TGTGCCAGCAGCCTACCCCCCGGTGGCTACACCTTC.

The V gene is TRBV10-3, the J gene TRBJ1-1, with no clear D. Trimming removed 4 bases at V and 4 bases at J, with 13 bases between. CDR3 length: 14 amino acids. CDR1 and CDR2 (germline): ENHRY, SYGVKD. The CDR3 bases are TGTGCCATCAGTGTTGACCCGGTGAGCACTGAAGCTTTCTTT. Translation gives CAISVDPVSTEAFF.